The clone carrying this T cell receptor beta chain was observed at least ten times. What it binds is unknown. This sample was included in a study of T cells after yellow fever vaccination. Germline assignment: CDR1 WSHSY and CDR2 SAAADI. CDR3 length: 16 residues. V lost 6 bases, J lost 5 bases, and 10 bases stayed unmatched. Making TCR cDNA involved 5'RACE template switching, which added UMIs and a universal primer site. TCRdb re-derived calls from the 5' RACE reads in MiXCR, one entry per CDR3 protein. The table has a few hundred thousand distinct CDR3 sequences, roughly a sixth seen once; the top ten hold around 15%. Findings of the study overall: Boosting was followed by the reappearance of most primary-vaccination clones (just under 98% CD4, 85% to 90% CD8). Some clonotypes were seen in both the CD4 and the CD8 compartments. These made up a small share and likely arose from convergent recombination. Contamination of FACS-sorted repertoires by abundant clonotypes from the bulk population could occur.

The clonotype was recovered from a man between 18 and 35 years old who received the YFV17D yellow fever vaccine. The gene calls are TRBV10-2 and TRBJ2-2, with 9 bases that match TRBD1. The specimen comprised PBMCs, sampled about 5 days after the first yellow fever vaccination. The CDR3 sequence is CASRAQGAWGTGELFF. The DNA of the CDR3 is TGCGCCAGCAGGGCACAGGGGGCCTGGGGGACCGGGGAGCTGTTTTTT.